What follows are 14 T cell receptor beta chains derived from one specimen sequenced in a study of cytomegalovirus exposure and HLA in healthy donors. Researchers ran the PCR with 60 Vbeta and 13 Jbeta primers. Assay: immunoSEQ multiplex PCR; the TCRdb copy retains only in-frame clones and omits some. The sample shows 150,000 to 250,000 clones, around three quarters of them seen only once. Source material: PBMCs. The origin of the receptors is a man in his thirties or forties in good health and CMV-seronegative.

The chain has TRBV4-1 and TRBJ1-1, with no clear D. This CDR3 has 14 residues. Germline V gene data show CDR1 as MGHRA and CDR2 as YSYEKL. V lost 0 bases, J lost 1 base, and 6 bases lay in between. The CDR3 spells CASSQDGGNTEAFF. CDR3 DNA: TGCGCCAGCAGCCAAGACGGAGGGAACACTGAAGCTTTCTTT.

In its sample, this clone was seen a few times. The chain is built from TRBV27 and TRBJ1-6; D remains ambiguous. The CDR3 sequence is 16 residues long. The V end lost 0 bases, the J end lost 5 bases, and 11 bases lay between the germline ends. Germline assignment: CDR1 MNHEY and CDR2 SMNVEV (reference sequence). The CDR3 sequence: CASSLSRPGNNSPLHF. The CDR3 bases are TGTGCCAGCAGTTTATCGAGACCGGGGAATAATTCACCCCTCCACTTT.

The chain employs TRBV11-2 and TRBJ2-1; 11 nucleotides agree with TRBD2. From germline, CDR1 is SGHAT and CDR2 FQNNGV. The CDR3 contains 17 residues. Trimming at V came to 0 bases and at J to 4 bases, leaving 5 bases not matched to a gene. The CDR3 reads CASSLEVLAGVYNEQFF. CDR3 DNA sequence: TGTGCCAGCAGCTTAGAGGTACTAGCGGGAGTTTACAATGAGCAGTTCTTC. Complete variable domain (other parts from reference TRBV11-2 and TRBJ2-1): EAGVAQSPRYKIIEKRQSVAFWCNPISGHATLYWYQQILGQGPKLLIQFQNNGVVDDSQLPKDRFSAERLKGVDSTLKIQPAKLEDSAVYLCASSLEVLAGVYNEQFFGPGTRLTVL.

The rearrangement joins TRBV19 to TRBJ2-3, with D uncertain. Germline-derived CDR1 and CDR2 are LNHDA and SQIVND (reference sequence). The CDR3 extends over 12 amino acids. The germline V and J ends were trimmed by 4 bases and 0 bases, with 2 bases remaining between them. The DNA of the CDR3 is TGTGCCAGTAGTACTAGCACAGATACGCAGTATTTT. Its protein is CASSTSTDTQYF.

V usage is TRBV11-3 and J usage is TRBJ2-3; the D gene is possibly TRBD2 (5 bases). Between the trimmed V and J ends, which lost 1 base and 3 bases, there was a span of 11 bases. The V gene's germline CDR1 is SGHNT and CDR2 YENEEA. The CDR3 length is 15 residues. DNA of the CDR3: TGTGCCAGCAGCTTAGGGGAGCGGCGTACAGATACGCAGTATTTT. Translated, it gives CASSLGERRTDTQYF.

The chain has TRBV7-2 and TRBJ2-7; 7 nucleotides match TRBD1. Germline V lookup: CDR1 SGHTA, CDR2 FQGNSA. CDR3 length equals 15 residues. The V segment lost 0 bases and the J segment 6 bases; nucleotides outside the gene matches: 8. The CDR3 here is CASSLAGSAGGEQYF. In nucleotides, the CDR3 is TGTGCCAGCAGCTTAGCGGGTTCGGCAGGGGGCGAGCAGTACTTC.

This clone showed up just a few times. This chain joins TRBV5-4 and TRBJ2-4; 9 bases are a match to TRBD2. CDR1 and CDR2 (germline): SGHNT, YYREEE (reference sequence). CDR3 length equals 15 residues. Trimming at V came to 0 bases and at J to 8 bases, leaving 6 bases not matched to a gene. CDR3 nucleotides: TGTGCCAGCAGCTTGGATCCTAGCGGGACTGACATTCAGTACTTC. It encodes CASSLDPSGTDIQYF. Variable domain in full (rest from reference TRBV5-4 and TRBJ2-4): ETGVTQSPTHLIKTRGQQVTLRCSSQSGHNTVSWYQQALGQGPQFIFQYYREEENGRGNFPPRFSGLQFPNYSSELNVNALELDDSALYLCASSLDPSGTDIQYFGAGTRLSVL.

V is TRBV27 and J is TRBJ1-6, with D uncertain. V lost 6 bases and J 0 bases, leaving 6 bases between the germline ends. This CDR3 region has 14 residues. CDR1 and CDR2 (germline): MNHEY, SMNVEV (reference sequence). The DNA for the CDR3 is TGTGCCAGCAGGTATAGCTCCTATAATTCACCCCTCCACTTT. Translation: CASRYSSYNSPLHF.

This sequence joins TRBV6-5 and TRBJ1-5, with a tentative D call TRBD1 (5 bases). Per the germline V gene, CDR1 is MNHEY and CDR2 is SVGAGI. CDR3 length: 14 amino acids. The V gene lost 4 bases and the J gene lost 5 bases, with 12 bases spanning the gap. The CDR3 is CASSSRGSYQPQHF. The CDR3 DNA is TGTGCCAGCAGTTCCCGGGGGTCGTATCAGCCCCAGCATTTT.

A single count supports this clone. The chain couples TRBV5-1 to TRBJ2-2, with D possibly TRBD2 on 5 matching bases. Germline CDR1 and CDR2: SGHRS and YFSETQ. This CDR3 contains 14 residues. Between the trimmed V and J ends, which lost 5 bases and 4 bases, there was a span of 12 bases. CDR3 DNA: TGCGCCAGCAGGTGGAGGACGGCCACCGGGGAGCTGTTTTTT. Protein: CASRWRTATGELFF. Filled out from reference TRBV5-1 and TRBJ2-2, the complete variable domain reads KAGVTQTPRYLIKTRGQQVTLSCSPISGHRSVSWYQQTPGQGLQFLFEYFSETQRNKGNFPGRFSGRQFSNSRSEMNVSTLELGDSALYLCASRWRTATGELFFGEGSRLTVL.

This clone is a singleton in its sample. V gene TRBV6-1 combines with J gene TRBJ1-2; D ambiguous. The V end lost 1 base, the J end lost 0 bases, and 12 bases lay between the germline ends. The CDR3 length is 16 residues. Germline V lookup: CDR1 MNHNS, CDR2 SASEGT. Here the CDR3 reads CASSEGLSTANYGYTF. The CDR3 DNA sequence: TGTGCCAGCAGTGAAGGACTTAGTACGGCTAACTATGGCTACACCTTC.

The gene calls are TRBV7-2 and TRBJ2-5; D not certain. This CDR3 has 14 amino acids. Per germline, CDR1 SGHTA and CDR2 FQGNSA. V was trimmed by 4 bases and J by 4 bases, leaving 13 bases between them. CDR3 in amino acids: CASSYQPGGETQYF. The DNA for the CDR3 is TGTGCCAGCAGCTACCAGCCGGGTGGAGAGACCCAGTACTTC. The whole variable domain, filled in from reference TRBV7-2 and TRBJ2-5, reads GAGVSQSPSNKVTEKGKDVELRCDPISGHTALYWYRQSLGQGLEFLIYFQGNSAPDKSGLPSDRFSAERTGGSVSTLTIQRTQQEDSAVYLCASSYQPGGETQYFGPGTRLLVL.

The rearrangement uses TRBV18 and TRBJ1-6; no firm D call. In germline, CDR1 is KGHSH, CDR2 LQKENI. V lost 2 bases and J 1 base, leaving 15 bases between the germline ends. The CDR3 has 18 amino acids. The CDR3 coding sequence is TGTGCCAGCTCACCAGGGAGCACCCCCGGGTCCTATAATTCACCCCTCCACTTT. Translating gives CASSPGSTPGSYNSPLHF.

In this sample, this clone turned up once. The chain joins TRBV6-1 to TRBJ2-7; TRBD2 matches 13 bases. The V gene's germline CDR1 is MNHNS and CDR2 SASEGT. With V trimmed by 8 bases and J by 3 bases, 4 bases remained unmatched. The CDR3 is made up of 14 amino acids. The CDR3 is CASRRLAGGYEQYF. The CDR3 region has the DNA TGTGCCAGCCGTCGACTAGCGGGGGGCTACGAGCAGTACTTC.